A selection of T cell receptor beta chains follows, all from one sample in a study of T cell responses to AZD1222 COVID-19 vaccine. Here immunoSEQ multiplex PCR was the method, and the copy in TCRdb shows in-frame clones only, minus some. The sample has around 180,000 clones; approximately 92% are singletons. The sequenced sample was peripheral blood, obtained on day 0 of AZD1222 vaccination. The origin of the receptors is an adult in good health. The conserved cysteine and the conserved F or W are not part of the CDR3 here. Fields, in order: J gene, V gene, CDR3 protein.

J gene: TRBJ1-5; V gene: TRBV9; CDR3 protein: ASSVGTGSQPQH
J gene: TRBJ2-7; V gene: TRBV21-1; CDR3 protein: ASPAECEQY
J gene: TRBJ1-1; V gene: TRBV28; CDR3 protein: ATYDQRGYTEAF
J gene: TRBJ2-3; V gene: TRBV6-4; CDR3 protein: ASSDSSGRDTQY
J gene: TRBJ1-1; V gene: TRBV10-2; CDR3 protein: ASSDPGQLGTEAF
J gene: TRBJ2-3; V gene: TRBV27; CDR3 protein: ASSPPRVGLRHAGNRDTQY
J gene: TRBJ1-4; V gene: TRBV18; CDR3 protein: ASSLGATNEKLF
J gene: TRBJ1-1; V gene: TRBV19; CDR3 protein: ASRTAPTLNTEAF
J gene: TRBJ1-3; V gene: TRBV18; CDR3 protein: ASFDTGGNTIY
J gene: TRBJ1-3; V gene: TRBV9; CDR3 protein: AAEIQGEGNTIY
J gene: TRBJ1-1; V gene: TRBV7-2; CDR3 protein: ATAYYLNTEAF
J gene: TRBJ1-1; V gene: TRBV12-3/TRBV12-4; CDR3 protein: ASLTVGASEAF
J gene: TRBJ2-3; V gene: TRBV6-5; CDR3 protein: ASREAGYLTDTQY
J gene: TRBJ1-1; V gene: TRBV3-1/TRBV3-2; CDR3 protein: ASSQAQAGTEAF
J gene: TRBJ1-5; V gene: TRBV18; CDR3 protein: ASSPDDYQPQH